The rows below give T cell receptor beta chains drawn from one sample of a study of T cells in Graves' hyperthyroidism and ophthalmopathy. TCRdb recomputed calls from the multiplex PCR reads with MiXCR, one row per CDR3 protein. This sample has hundreds of thousands of distinct CDR3 sequences; 15% to 20% occur once, and the top ten carry approximately 3.5%. The sample comprised blood. These TCRs come from a woman aged 40-49 years with Graves' ophthalmopathy. Both conserved end residues are part of each CDR3. The D gene is left open where the match is weak. Part of the rows lack a size; the others show once, few, many or a class for expanded clones.

d_call	v_call	j_call	clone_size	cdr3_nt	cdr3_aa
.	TRBV28	TRBJ1-5	.	TGTGCCAGCAGACCCGGGACCCGGGGTATCTTCAATCAGCCCCAGCATTTT	CASRPGTRGIFNQPQHF
TRBD1	TRBV20-1	TRBJ2-1	once	TGCAATGTCAACAGGGGCTCCTACAATGAGCAGTTCTTC	CNVNRGSYNEQFF
.	TRBV5-1	TRBJ2-6	.	TGCGCCAGCAGCTATCTGAGCTCTGGGGCCAACGTCCTGACTTTC	CASSYLSSGANVLTF
.	TRBV5-1	TRBJ1-3	many	TGCGCCAGCGGCGACGGAACCTACTCTGGAAACACCATATATTTT	CASGDGTYSGNTIYF
.	TRBV12-3/TRBV12-4	TRBJ2-2	many	TGTGCCAGCAGTCCTTACAGGGTTGACACCGGGGAGCTGTTTTTT	CASSPYRVDTGELFF
TRBD1	TRBV11-3	TRBJ1-6	many	TGTGCCAGCAGCAGTTTTGAGGACAGGGGAGAATCACCCCTCCACTTT	CASSSFEDRGESPLHF
.	TRBV10-3	TRBJ2-7	many	TGTGCCACCGCTGAGAAGGGTTTGAGCTCCTACGAGCAGTACTTC	CATAEKGLSSYEQYF
TRBD1	TRBV15	TRBJ2-3	.	TGTGCCACCAGCAAACTACAGGGGCCAGATACGCAGTATTTT	CATSKLQGPDTQYF
TRBD2	TRBV4-2	TRBJ2-4	few	TGTGCCAGCAGCCAAGACGGGCGGCGGGGGGACGACAAAAACATTCAGTACTTC	CASSQDGRRGDDKNIQYF
.	TRBV2	TRBJ2-1	many	TGTGCCAGCAGTGAAGTTCTCTGGGCAGGGTCACGGGGTAATGAGCAGTTCTTC	CASSEVLWAGSRGNEQFF
.	TRBV7-2	TRBJ2-3	many	TGTGCCAGCAGCTTAGGCCCCGCGGCTAACACAGATACGCAGTATTTT	CASSLGPAANTDTQYF
TRBD2	TRBV11-2	TRBJ2-1	many	TGTGCCAGCAGCTTATCTAGCGGCGTGGTCTCCTACAATGAGCAGTTCTTC	CASSLSSGVVSYNEQFF
.	TRBV18	TRBJ1-5	.	TGTGCCAGCTCACCACGGGGGGGTGCCGGGAGCAATCAGCCCCAGCATTTT	CASSPRGGAGSNQPQHF
TRBD1	TRBV18	TRBJ1-1	few	TGTGCCAGCTCTATAAGGACAGGTCGGGACACTGAAGCTTTCTTT	CASSIRTGRDTEAFF
.	TRBV7-9	TRBJ2-3	.	TGTGCCAGCAGCTTAATGGGCCCTCCACCAGATACGCAGTATTTT	CASSLMGPPPDTQYF
.	TRBV6-1	TRBJ2-7	many	TGTGCCAGCAGTGGTTTTCTACAGGCTATAACTTCCTACGAGCAGTACTTC	CASSGFLQAITSYEQYF
.	TRBV2	TRBJ1-5	many	TGTGCCAGGCCCGGAAGGGAGTATAGCAATCAGCCCCAGCATTTT	CARPGREYSNQPQHF
TRBD2	TRBV15	TRBJ2-5	.	TGTGCCACCAGCAGAGAATGGCGGGAGCCTATTCAAGAGACCCAGTACTTC	CATSREWREPIQETQYF
.	TRBV12-3/TRBV12-4	TRBJ2-3	many	TGTGCCAGCAGCTCCCCGTGGCGGCGGAGCACAGATACGCAGTATTTT	CASSSPWRRSTDTQYF
.	TRBV14	TRBJ2-2	.	TGTGCCAGCAGCCAAGAGGTCGGGGAGCTGTTTTTT	CASSQEVGELFF
.	TRBV2	TRBJ2-1	many	TGTGCCAGCAAGGCTAGCGAGGTCTATGAGCAGTTCTTC	CASKASEVYEQFF
TRBD2	TRBV29-1	TRBJ2-7	.	TGCAGCGTTGAAGACCCGACTAGCGGGACGGGGGGGCTGGACGAGCAGTACTTC	CSVEDPTSGTGGLDEQYF
.	TRBV25-1	TRBJ1-1	few	TGTGCCAGCAGTAGGTTTCGGGGGAGCACTGAAGCTTTCTTT	CASSRFRGSTEAFF
.	TRBV10-2	TRBJ1-5	.	TGCGCCAGCAGTGAGGGATTACTCAATCAGCCCCAGCATTTT	CASSEGLLNQPQHF
TRBD2	TRBV20-1	TRBJ2-3	few	TGCAGTGCTGAAGTAGCGGGAGGAGCAGATACGCAGTATTTT	CSAEVAGGADTQYF
TRBD2	TRBV7-3	TRBJ2-7	.	TGTGCCAGCAGCTTCGCTAGCGGGGGGCAGTCCTACGAGCAGTACTTC	CASSFASGGQSYEQYF
.	TRBV20-1	TRBJ2-7	.	TGCAGTGCTATAGGATCGGGGGACTCCTACGAGCAGTACTTC	CSAIGSGDSYEQYF
.	TRBV12-3/TRBV12-4	TRBJ1-1	many	TGTGCCAGCAGAAGGGGACAAGCCAGGACTGAAGCTTTCTTT	CASRRGQARTEAFF
TRBD1	TRBV19	TRBJ2-7	.	TGTGCCAGTAGGACCGGGACAGAGAGCAACTACGAGCAGTACTTC	CASRTGTESNYEQYF
.	TRBV19	TRBJ2-6	.	TGTGCCAGTAGATCAGGTGGGGCCAACGTCCTGACTTTC	CASRSGGANVLTF
TRBD2	TRBV7-2	TRBJ2-1	.	TGTGCCAGCAGCTTATCGGCTAGCGGGAGATGGTACAATGAGCAGTTCTTC	CASSLSASGRWYNEQFF
.	TRBV6-2/TRBV6-3	TRBJ1-4	few	TGTGCCAGCACCTCAGTCCCCTGGGCTGAAAAACTGTTTTTT	CASTSVPWAEKLFF
.	TRBV2	TRBJ1-1	many	TGTGCCAGCAGCCGCTCAGGGGTCAACACTGAAGCTTTCTTT	CASSRSGVNTEAFF
.	TRBV7-9	TRBJ2-1	few	TGTGCCAGCAGCTTTTCGGCAGGGCCCTACAATGAGCAGTTCTTC	CASSFSAGPYNEQFF
.	TRBV28	TRBJ1-2	many	TGTGCCACCAACGGGCCGGGGCGAGTGATAGGTGGCTACACCTTC	CATNGPGRVIGGYTF
.	TRBV27	TRBJ2-1	few	TGTGCCTGCGGGGTAGGGACCTCCTACAATGAGCAGTTCTTC	CACGVGTSYNEQFF
.	TRBV24-1	TRBJ2-3	few	TGTGCCACCCGGGGGCGGGATGATACGCAGTATTTT	CATRGRDDTQYF
TRBD2	TRBV4-1	TRBJ2-5	few	TGCGCCAGCAGCCGTGGACTAGCTCGCAAGGAGACCCAGTACTTC	CASSRGLARKETQYF
.	TRBV15	TRBJ1-2	.	TGTGCCACCAGCAGAGACGCGGAATCCTCTGGCTACACCTTC	CATSRDAESSGYTF
.	TRBV5-1	TRBJ2-4	few	TGCGCCAGCAGCTACGGACGGCAGGACATTCAGTACTTC	CASSYGRQDIQYF
.	TRBV7-9	TRBJ1-4	.	TGTGCCAGCAGCCAAGACTTGTCCGAAAAACTGTTTTTT	CASSQDLSEKLFF
TRBD2	TRBV2	TRBJ2-1	few	TGTGCCAGCAAGTGGGGGACGGGGGGTAATGAGCAGTTCTTC	CASKWGTGGNEQFF
.	TRBV11-2	TRBJ2-3	many	TGTGCCAGCAGCTTCGGCAGTCCTGCTACGCAGTATTTT	CASSFGSPATQYF
.	TRBV12-3/TRBV12-4	TRBJ2-5	many	TGTGCCAGCAGTTTAGACCTGTACCAAGAGACCCAGTACTTC	CASSLDLYQETQYF
TRBD2	TRBV6-1	TRBJ2-1	many	TGTGCCAGCAGTATAGCGGGGGACTACAATGAGCAGTTCTTC	CASSIAGDYNEQFF
.	TRBV20-1	TRBJ2-7	.	TGCAGTGCCAGGTCCCAGCCCTACGAGCAGTACTTC	CSARSQPYEQYF